This entry concerns a single T cell receptor beta chain. No antigen is known for it. The sample originates from a study of OX40 agonist ivuxolimab in advanced cancers. Study outcomes and limitations: Antigen specificity of clonally expanded peripheral T cells was not established.

TCRdb's table, derived via immunoSEQ multiplex PCR, lists solely in-frame clones and lacks some. The sample lists tens of thousands of clones, approximately 91% occurring once. The specimen was CD4+ or CD8+ T cells sorted from blood, collected in a trial of the OX40 agonist ivuxolimab. This TCR was recovered from an adult with an advanced solid tumor such as melanoma, head and neck, liver or kidney cancer.

CDR3 residues: CASSTGGEAFF. The CDR3 DNA reads as TGTGCCAGCAGTACGGGGGGGGAAGCTTTCTTT. This rearrangement joins TRBV28 to TRBJ1-1; D possibly corresponds to TRBD1 (5 bases). The ends were cut back, 5 bases at V and 8 bases at J, with 9 bases in the middle. This CDR3 spans 11 amino acids. CDR1 MDHEN and CDR2 SYDVKM come from the germline V gene.